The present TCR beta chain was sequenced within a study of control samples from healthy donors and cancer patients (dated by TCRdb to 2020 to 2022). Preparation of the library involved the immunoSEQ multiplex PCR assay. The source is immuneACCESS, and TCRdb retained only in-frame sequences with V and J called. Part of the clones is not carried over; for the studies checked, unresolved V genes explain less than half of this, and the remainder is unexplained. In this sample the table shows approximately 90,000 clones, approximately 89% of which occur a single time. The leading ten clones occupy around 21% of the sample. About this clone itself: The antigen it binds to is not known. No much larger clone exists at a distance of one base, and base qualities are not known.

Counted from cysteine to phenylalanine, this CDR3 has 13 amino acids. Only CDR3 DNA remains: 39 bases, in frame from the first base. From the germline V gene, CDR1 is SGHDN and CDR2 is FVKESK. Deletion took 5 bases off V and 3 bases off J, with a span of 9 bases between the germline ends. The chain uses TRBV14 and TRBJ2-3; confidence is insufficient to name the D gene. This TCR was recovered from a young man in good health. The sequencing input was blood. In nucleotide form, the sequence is TGTGCCAGCAGCACGCAGGAAACAGATACGCAGTATTTT. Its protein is CASSTQETDTQYF. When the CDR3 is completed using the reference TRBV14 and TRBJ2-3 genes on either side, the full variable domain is EAGVTQFPSHSVIEKGQTVTLRCDPISGHDNLYWYRRVMGKEIKFLLHFVKESKQDESGMPNNRFLAERTGGTYSTLKVQPAELEDSGVYFCASSTQETDTQYFGPGTRLTVL.